Below, 17 T cell receptor beta chains from the same sample are listed, as sequenced in a study of T cell responses to AZD1222 COVID-19 vaccine (dated by TCRdb to 2020 to 2022). The method was the immunoSEQ multiplex PCR assay. The immuneACCESS repertoire file appears here via TCRdb, limited to in-frame rearrangements. These files lack a portion of the clones; in checked studies, under half of the deficit traces to unresolved V genes, and the cause of the others is not known. The sample includes 90,000 or so clones, with roughly 89% observed a single time. In total, the top ten clones hold 2.4% of the sample. The label giving this sample's time point can be read as: baseline before first vaccination. The specimen was peripheral blood, collected on day 0 of AZD1222 vaccination. The receptor source for this set is an adult in good health.

This sequence joins TRBV18 and TRBJ2-7; 11 positions agree with TRBD1. After removal of 6 bases from V and 3 bases from J, the junction contained 4 bases not matched to a gene. Germline lookup yields CDR1 KGHSH and CDR2 LQKENI. The CDR3 has 14 amino acids. The chain's CDR3 is CASSSGTGGYEQYF. For the CDR3, the DNA is TGTGCCAGCTCCAGCGGGACAGGGGGCTACGAGCAGTACTTC.

V usage is TRBV18 and J usage is TRBJ2-5, with D maybe TRBD2 (5 bases). The CDR3 extends over 13 amino acids. V lost 4 bases and J lost 4, with 10 bases in between. Germline loops: CDR1 KGHSH, CDR2 LQKENI. The CDR3 loop reads CASSLLEGETQYF. CDR3 DNA: TGTGCCAGCTCACTCCTTGAGGGAGAGACCCAGTACTTC. The full variable domain, rest sourced from reference TRBV18 and TRBJ2-5, is NAGVMQNPRHLVRRRGQEARLRCSPMKGHSHVYWYRQLPEEGLKFMVYLQKENIIDESGMPKERFSAEFPKEGPSILRIQQVVRGDSAAYFCASSLLEGETQYFGPGTRLLVL.

V and J are TRBV18 and TRBJ1-5; 7 bases map to TRBD1. The CDR3 totals 15 residues. V shed 4 bases and J 2 bases; nucleotides not matched to a gene: 5. Germline V gives CDR1 KGHSH, CDR2 LQKENI. The chain's CDR3 is CASSRETGGNQPQHF. CDR3 sequence (DNA): TGTGCCAGCTCACGGGAAACAGGGGGCAATCAGCCCCAGCATTTT. Looking up the rest from reference TRBV18 and TRBJ1-5 gives the full variable domain: NAGVMQNPRHLVRRRGQEARLRCSPMKGHSHVYWYRQLPEEGLKFMVYLQKENIIDESGMPKERFSAEFPKEGPSILRIQQVVRGDSAAYFCASSRETGGNQPQHFGDGTRLSIL.

Concerning this clone: The junction does not match germline at one end; this may be a read error. The CDR3 loop is CASSLGVAFPSYEQYF. The CDR3 DNA reads as TGTGCTAGCAGCTTAGGTGTGGCTTTTCCCTCCTACGAGCAGTACTTC. The rearrangement links TRBV7-7 to TRBJ2-7; D not resolved. Germline CDR1 and CDR2: SSHAT and FNYEAQ (reference sequence). The CDR3 covers 16 residues.

The gene calls are TRBV5-6 and TRBJ1-2; D is ambiguous. V lost 1 base and J 4 bases, leaving 11 bases between the germline ends. Germline values: CDR1 SGHDT, CDR2 YYEEEE. This CDR3 has 14 amino acids. DNA of the CDR3: TGTGCCAGCAGCTTGTTTGGCAGTAGCTATGGCTACACCTTC. Translating it yields CASSLFGSSYGYTF.

A note on this clone: The sample has other DNA sequences that encode this CDR3 too. The chain carries TRBV27 and TRBJ1-2; perhaps TRBD1 as D (6 bases). Trimming shortened V by 2 bases and J by 8 bases, and 12 bases separated the two germline ends. Germline values: CDR1 MNHEY, CDR2 SMNVEV (reference sequence). CDR3 size: 13 residues. The CDR3 sequence is CASSLGGGGGYTF. CDR3 in DNA: TGTGCCAGCAGTTTAGGAGGGGGGGGAGGCTACACCTTC.

V and J are TRBV6-5 and TRBJ1-2, with 7 positions matching TRBD1. V lost 6 bases and J lost 1; bases outside the gene matches: 8. The CDR3 extends over 15 amino acids. CDR1 and CDR2 (germline): MNHEY, SVGAGI. The CDR3 bases are TGTGCCAGCAGCCAGAAACAGGGGAATAACTATGGCTACACCTTC. Amino acids: CASSQKQGNNYGYTF.

As for this clone: A clone one base away is much larger, so this may be a read error. The V gene is TRBV6-4, the J gene TRBJ2-3, with 10 nucleotides matching TRBD2. Trimming cost V 3 bases and J 0 bases; bases outside gene matches: 0. Per the germline V gene, CDR1 is MRHNA and CDR2 is SNTAGT. This CDR3 region has 15 residues. CDR3 sequence reads: CASSELAGSTDTQYF. CDR3 bases: TGTGCCAGCAGTGAACTAGCGGGGAGCACAGATACGCAGTATTTT.

The chain combines TRBV19 with TRBJ1-1; maybe TRBD1 (5 bases). This CDR3 is built from 14 residues. Germline V lookup: CDR1 LNHDA, CDR2 SQIVND (reference sequence). V was clipped by 1 base and J by 0 bases, with 6 bases between them. CDR3 coding DNA: TGTGCCAGTAGTATAGTGGGACTGAACACTGAAGCTTTCTTT. This encodes CASSIVGLNTEAFF.

This clone was recorded once. The V call is TRBV5-4, the J call TRBJ2-2; 8 bases agree with TRBD1. This CDR3 has 15 residues. J was trimmed by 1 base and V by 2 bases; bases with no gene match: 1. Per germline, CDR1 SGHNT and CDR2 YYREEE (reference sequence). The DNA of the CDR3 is TGTGCCAGCAGCTTCGGACAGGGGAACACCGGGGAGCTGTTTTTT. Translation: CASSFGQGNTGELFF.

The gene calls are TRBV7-3 and TRBJ1-1; 8 bases map to TRBD1. The junction had 5 bases not matched to a gene; V was cut back by 3 bases and J by 2 bases. This CDR3 is built from 15 residues. Germline loops: CDR1 SGHTA, CDR2 FQGTGA. The CDR3 sequence is CASSLGTGPNTEAFF. The CDR3 nucleotides read TGTGCCAGCAGCTTGGGGACAGGTCCTAACACTGAAGCTTTCTTT. Variable domain in full (rest from reference TRBV7-3 and TRBJ1-1): GAGVSQTPSNKVTEKGKYVELRCDPISGHTALYWYRQSLGQGPEFLIYFQGTGAADDSGLPNDRFFAVRPEGSVSTLKIQRTERGDSAVYLCASSLGTGPNTEAFFGQGTRLTVV.

The rearrangement links TRBV10-3 to TRBJ2-7, with D perhaps matching TRBD2 (6 bases). Trimming took off 4 bases at V and 3 bases at J, with 13 bases between the two ends. CDR1 is ENHRY and CDR2 is SYGVKD in the germline V gene. This CDR3 has 14 residues. The CDR3 region has the DNA TGTGCCATCAGTGTGGATGGTAGCGGCTACGAGCAGTACTTC. Its protein product is CAISVDGSGYEQYF.

The chain couples TRBV15 to TRBJ2-7; 12 nucleotides align to TRBD2. The length of the CDR3 is 15 residues. Trimming cost V 4 bases and J 2 bases; bases outside gene matches: 3. Germline V lookup: CDR1 LNHNV, CDR2 YYDKDF (reference sequence). The CDR3 protein is CATSIASGRAYEQYF. CDR3 DNA: TGTGCCACCAGCATCGCTAGCGGGAGGGCCTACGAGCAGTACTTC.

This sequence joins TRBV19 and TRBJ1-3, with TRBD1 matching 10 bases. CDR1 is LNHDA and CDR2 is SQIVND in the germline V gene (reference sequence). CDR3 size: 13 residues. Trimming cost V 6 bases and J 7 bases; bases outside gene matches: 3. The CDR3 spells CASRGQGINTIYF. CDR3 bases: TGTGCCAGTAGGGGACAGGGGATCAACACCATATATTTT.

This clone has just a few counts. The CDR3 region has the DNA TGCAGCACCACAGGGGGGCGGCGGCACAATGAGCAGTTCTTC. Protein product: CSTTGGRRHNEQFF. The chain recombines TRBV29-1 with TRBJ2-1, with 8 positions matching TRBD1. Trimming removed 8 bases from V and 5 bases from J; junction bases left unmatched: 11. The CDR3 sequence is 14 residues long. CDR1 is SQVTM, CDR2 ANQGSEA, per germline.

The rearrangement links TRBV6-5 to TRBJ1-5; the D is unclear. This CDR3 region has 14 residues. Between the trimmed V and J ends, which lost 6 bases and 4 bases, there was a span of 13 bases. CDR1 and CDR2 from the germline V gene are MNHEY and SVGAGI. The CDR3 DNA reads as TGTGCCAGCAGCCTCGGCTGGGGTAATCAGCCCCAGCATTTT. As protein: CASSLGWGNQPQHF.

The chain recombines TRBV27 with TRBJ2-1, with TRBD1 matching over 8 bases. With 5 bases clipped from V and 6 bases from J, the junction kept 9 bases outside the gene matches. The CDR3 has 15 residues. From germline, CDR1 is MNHEY and CDR2 SMNVEV (reference sequence). The CDR3 is CASSLTQDRVNEQFF. The DNA of the CDR3 is TGTGCCAGCAGTCTAACCCAGGACAGGGTCAATGAGCAGTTCTTC.